These 25 T cell receptor beta chains came from one sample sequenced in a study of cytomegalovirus exposure and HLA in healthy donors. Amplification used 60 Vbeta primers and 13 Jbeta primers. Assay: immunoSEQ multiplex PCR; the TCRdb copy retains only in-frame clones and omits some. This table has 95,000 to 100,000 clones, about 74% appearing once. The sequencing sample was made of PBMCs. These receptors all stem from a female donor in good health and CMV-seronegative.

The V call is TRBV27, the J call TRBJ1-5, with TRBD1 identical over 8 bases. There are 14 residues in the CDR3. The germline V gene has CDR1 MNHEY and CDR2 SMNVEV (reference sequence). V shed 6 bases and J 4 bases; nucleotides not matched to a gene: 5. CDR3 sequence: CASSRDRSNQPQHF. CDR3 coding DNA: TGTGCCAGCAGCCGGGACAGGAGTAATCAGCCCCAGCATTTT.

The chain is built from TRBV9 and TRBJ1-1; perhaps TRBD1 as D (5 bases). The CDR3 has 14 residues. Trimming stripped 2 bases from V and 3 bases from J, with 11 bases between. In germline, CDR1 is SGDLS, CDR2 YYNGEE. DNA for the CDR3: TGTGCCAGCAGCGTGAAGGGGCAGGACACTGAAGCTTTCTTT. Its translation is CASSVKGQDTEAFF.

The chain joins TRBV11-3 to TRBJ2-1; TRBD2 matches 12 bases. Trimming cost V 3 bases and J 9 bases; bases outside gene matches: 6. CDR1 SGHNT and CDR2 YENEEA come from the germline V gene. This CDR3 region has 15 residues. The DNA for the CDR3 is TGTGCCAGCAGCTTGTCTAGCGGGGGGGAGGGTGAGCAGTTCTTC. It codes for CASSLSSGGEGEQFF. The variable domain in full, completed from reference TRBV11-3 and TRBJ2-1, reads EAGVVQSPRYKIIEKKQPVAFWCNPISGHNTLYWYLQNLGQGPELLIRYENEEAVDDSQLPKDRFSAERLKGVDSTLKIQPAELGDSAVYLCASSLSSGGEGEQFFGPGTRLTVL.

CDR3 region: CATSRGTALNEKLFF. In nucleotides, the CDR3 is TGTGCCACCAGCAGAGGGACAGCCCTTAATGAAAAACTGTTTTTT. This sequence joins TRBV15 and TRBJ1-4; D perhaps matches TRBD1 (6 bases). The CDR3 sequence is 15 residues long. Germline assignment: CDR1 LNHNV and CDR2 YYDKDF (reference sequence). The V gene lost 1 base and the J gene lost 4 bases, with 10 bases spanning the gap.

The chain carries TRBV11-2 and TRBJ2-3; D call uncertain. Trimming left V 0 bases short and J 2 bases short, with 3 bases between. Germline assignment: CDR1 SGHAT and CDR2 FQNNGV. The CDR3 totals 13 residues. The CDR3 protein is CASSLDLTDTQYF. The CDR3 DNA sequence: TGTGCCAGCAGCTTAGATCTCACAGATACGCAGTATTTT. Filled out from reference TRBV11-2 and TRBJ2-3, the complete variable domain reads EAGVAQSPRYKIIEKRQSVAFWCNPISGHATLYWYQQILGQGPKLLIQFQNNGVVDDSQLPKDRFSAERLKGVDSTLKIQPAKLEDSAVYLCASSLDLTDTQYFGPGTRLTVL.

This chain connects TRBV5-6 to TRBJ1-2; perhaps TRBD1 as D (6 bases). The ends were cut back, 2 bases at V and 4 bases at J, with 15 bases in the middle. The CDR3 has 15 residues. From germline, CDR1 is SGHDT and CDR2 YYEEEE. This chain's CDR3 is CASSLRDTSTYGYTF. In DNA form, the CDR3 reads TGTGCCAGCAGCTTAAGGGACACTTCGACCTATGGCTACACCTTC. The variable domain in full, with the rest retrieved from reference TRBV5-6 and TRBJ1-2, is DAGVTQSPTHLIKTRGQQVTLRCSPKSGHDTVSWYQQALGQGPQFIFQYYEEEERQRGNFPDRFSGHQFPNYSSELNVNALLLGDSALYLCASSLRDTSTYGYTFGSGTRLTVV.

The CDR3 coding sequence is TGCGCCAGCAGCCAAGATTCCCGGACAGGGGGGGCTGGAAACACCATATATTTT. Translation gives CASSQDSRTGGAGNTIYF. J is TRBJ1-3 and V is TRBV4-3, with TRBD1 matching 10 bases. Germline V CDR1 and CDR2: LGHNA, YSLEER. Trimming cost V 0 bases and J 2 bases; bases outside gene matches: 7. The CDR3 totals 18 residues.

This chain uses TRBV6-5 with TRBJ2-7; no firm D call. Trimming shortened V by 7 bases and J by 2 bases, and 15 bases separated the two germline ends. The germline V gene has CDR1 MNHEY and CDR2 SVGAGI. The CDR3 totals 14 residues. The CDR3 DNA follows: TGTGCCAGCACTAGACGGTCGATTCCCTACGAGCAGTACTTC. This codes for CASTRRSIPYEQYF.

This chain connects TRBV27 to TRBJ2-2; 12 nucleotides line up with TRBD2. The germline gives CDR1 MNHEY, CDR2 SMNVEV (reference sequence). Unmatched junction bases numbered 7, after V lost 10 bases and J lost 7 bases. The CDR3 length is 14 residues. CDR3 sequence: CATTGLAGLGELFF. CDR3 nucleotide sequence: TGTGCCACCACCGGACTAGCGGGACTCGGGGAGCTGTTTTTT.

Of note for this clone: Germline is not matched at one junction end, which may reflect a read error. This chain joins TRBV7-9 and TRBJ2-7, with D tentatively TRBD1 (6 bases). Germline CDR1 and CDR2: SEHNR and FQNEAQ (reference sequence). The CDR3 spans 15 residues. The CDR3 DNA sequence: TGTTCCAGCAGCTTAGGGCAGGGGCCTATTTACGAGCAGTACTTC. Its translation: CSSSLGQGPIYEQYF. The whole variable domain, filled in from reference TRBV7-9 and TRBJ2-7, reads DTGVSQNPRHKITKRGQNVTFRCDPISEHNRLYWYRQTLGQGPEFLTYFQNEAQLEKSRLLSDRFSAERPKGSFSTLEIQRTEQGDSAMYLCSSSLGQGPIYEQYFGPGTRLTVT.

This chain connects TRBV19 to TRBJ2-7; 9 nucleotides line up with TRBD1. The CDR3 totals 14 residues. V lost 5 bases to trimming and J lost 1 base; unmatched junction nucleotides: 3. From germline, CDR1 is LNHDA and CDR2 SQIVND (reference sequence). For the CDR3, the DNA is TGTGCCAGTAGTTCAGGGACAGGGTCCTACGAGCAGTACTTC. Residues: CASSSGTGSYEQYF.

The chain uses TRBV10-3 and TRBJ1-2; D unresolved. The CDR3 contains 13 residues. The ends were cut back, 11 bases at V and 0 bases at J, with 13 bases in the middle. CDR1 ENHRY and CDR2 SYGVKD come from the germline V gene. The CDR3 nucleotides read TGTGCCGCCTCACCGGGAGCTAACTATGGCTACACCTTC. Protein sequence: CAASPGANYGYTF.

This clone was counted a few times. This chain connects TRBV10-3 to TRBJ1-4; 8 bases are shared with TRBD1. Germline CDR1 ENHRY, CDR2 SYGVKD. The CDR3 covers 14 residues. Losses at the gene ends were 6 bases for V and 5 bases for J; bases not matched to a gene: 5. The CDR3 DNA is TGTGCCATCAGGGAGGACAGGGCAAATGAAAAACTGTTTTTT. Translating gives CAIREDRANEKLFF.

The chain is built from TRBV7-9 and TRBJ1-1, with D uncertain. V was cut by 1 base and J by 1 base, with 7 bases left in between. This CDR3 region has 14 residues. Germline V gives CDR1 SEHNR, CDR2 FQNEAQ (reference sequence). CDR3 coding DNA: TGTGCCAGCAGCTTAGACGGGAAGAACACTGAAGCTTTCTTT. It codes for CASSLDGKNTEAFF. Using reference TRBV7-9 and TRBJ1-1 for the parts outside the CDR3, the full variable domain is DTGVSQNPRHKITKRGQNVTFRCDPISEHNRLYWYRQTLGQGPEFLTYFQNEAQLEKSRLLSDRFSAERPKGSFSTLEIQRTEQGDSAMYLCASSLDGKNTEAFFGQGTRLTVV.

The chain is built from TRBV6-5 and TRBJ1-5; the D is unclear. In germline, CDR1 is MNHEY, CDR2 SVGAGI. CDR3 length equals 15 residues. Trimming took 6 bases from V and 7 from J, leaving 19 bases between them. The CDR3 coding sequence is TGTGCCAGCAGACTTTTCTCCGAGGGCGGACAGCCCCAGCATTTT. Its protein product is CASRLFSEGGQPQHF.

V and J are TRBV7-9 and TRBJ2-3; D ambiguous. V lost 1 base and J 4 bases, leaving 15 bases between the germline ends. In germline, CDR1 is SEHNR, CDR2 FQNEAQ (reference sequence). This CDR3 contains 16 residues. The chain's CDR3 is CASSLVLSPGPDTQYF. CDR3 in DNA: TGTGCCAGCAGCTTAGTTCTTTCCCCTGGGCCAGATACGCAGTATTTT. The full variable domain, completed using reference TRBV7-9 and TRBJ2-3, is DTGVSQNPRHKITKRGQNVTFRCDPISEHNRLYWYRQTLGQGPEFLTYFQNEAQLEKSRLLSDRFSAERPKGSFSTLEIQRTEQGDSAMYLCASSLVLSPGPDTQYFGPGTRLTVL.

The chain joins TRBV7-9 to TRBJ2-2; D is perhaps TRBD1 (5 bases). This CDR3 has 15 amino acids. CDR1 is SEHNR and CDR2 is FQNEAQ in the germline V gene (reference sequence). Trimming stripped 4 bases from V and 1 base from J, with 10 bases between. The chain's CDR3 is CASSSKGQNTGELFF. CDR3 nucleotides: TGTGCCAGCAGCTCCAAGGGGCAGAACACCGGGGAGCTGTTTTTT.

The chain is built from TRBV7-2 and TRBJ2-1, with a tentative D call TRBD2 (5 bases). This CDR3 has 16 amino acids. V was shortened by 5 bases and J by 1 base, with 15 bases between the two germline ends. Per germline, CDR1 SGHTA and CDR2 FQGNSA. CDR3 in DNA: TGTGCCAGCAGCACCCAGTCTAGCTTTTCCTACAATGAGCAGTTCTTC. Residues: CASSTQSSFSYNEQFF.

The J gene is TRBJ1-3, the V gene TRBV28; tentatively, D is TRBD1 (5 bases). Germline loops: CDR1 MDHEN, CDR2 SYDVKM. The ends were cut back, 5 bases at V and 0 bases at J, with 11 bases in the middle. The CDR3 covers 15 residues. The CDR3 nucleotides are TGTGCCAGCAGTCCCGGACACCACTCTGGAAACACCATATATTTT. This gives the protein CASSPGHHSGNTIYF.

This chain connects TRBV7-2 to TRBJ2-2; 8 positions agree with TRBD2. The V gene's germline CDR1 is SGHTA and CDR2 FQGNSA. The CDR3 sequence is 16 residues long. The ends lost 3 bases at V and 6 bases at J; junction bases unmatched: 9. This chain's CDR3 is CASSLGIAGRSGELFF. The DNA of the CDR3 is TGTGCCAGCAGCTTGGGAATAGCGGGAAGATCCGGGGAGCTGTTTTTT.

The chain couples TRBV5-6 to TRBJ2-5; D may be TRBD1 (6 bases). The CDR3 sequence is 14 residues long. Germline values: CDR1 SGHDT, CDR2 YYEEEE. V was cut by 6 bases and J by 11 bases, with 23 bases left in between. The CDR3 nucleotides read TGTGCCAGCACCCACGCACAGACAGGTTCAGGGCAGTACTTC. This codes for CASTHAQTGSGQYF.

The gene calls are TRBV9 and TRBJ2-5; 7 bases map to TRBD2. The J call is uncertain, as TRBJ2-7 better fits the DNA end. The CDR3 has 15 amino acids. Germline CDR1 SGDLS, CDR2 YYNGEE. The CDR3 region is CASSASGTRTYEQYF. CDR3 sequence (DNA): TGTGCCAGCAGCGCTAGCGGAACCCGTACCTACGAGCAGTACTTC.

The genes are TRBV10-1 and TRBJ2-3; 10 nucleotides line up with TRBD2. This CDR3 is built from 15 residues. V shed 3 bases and J 5 bases; nucleotides not matched to a gene: 5. CDR1 and CDR2 (germline): WNHNN, SYGVQD (reference sequence). The chain's CDR3 is CASSDSGGAIDTQYF. For the CDR3, the DNA is TGCGCCAGCAGTGACAGCGGGGGGGCCATAGATACGCAGTATTTT.

This clone was seen a single time. CDR3 amino acids: CASSLAYDRAYEQYF. Here the CDR3 DNA reads TGCGCCAGCAGCTTGGCTTACGACAGGGCCTACGAGCAGTACTTC. The rearrangement uses TRBV5-1 and TRBJ2-7, with TRBD1 identical over 7 bases. Germline CDR1 is SGHRS and CDR2 is YFSETQ. V was clipped by 0 bases and J by 2 bases; unmatched bases: 5. The CDR3 runs to 15 residues.

This clone has only a few counts. This chain uses TRBV28 with TRBJ2-7, with 10 bases lining up with TRBD2. The V segment lost 10 bases and the J segment 4 bases; nucleotides outside the gene matches: 16. This CDR3 has 16 residues. Germline V gene sequence: CDR1 MDHEN, CDR2 SYDVKM. CDR3 sequence (DNA): TGTGCCACCACACACCTGGCTAGCGGGAGAAGGTACGAGCAGTACTTC. Encoded protein: CATTHLASGRRYEQYF.